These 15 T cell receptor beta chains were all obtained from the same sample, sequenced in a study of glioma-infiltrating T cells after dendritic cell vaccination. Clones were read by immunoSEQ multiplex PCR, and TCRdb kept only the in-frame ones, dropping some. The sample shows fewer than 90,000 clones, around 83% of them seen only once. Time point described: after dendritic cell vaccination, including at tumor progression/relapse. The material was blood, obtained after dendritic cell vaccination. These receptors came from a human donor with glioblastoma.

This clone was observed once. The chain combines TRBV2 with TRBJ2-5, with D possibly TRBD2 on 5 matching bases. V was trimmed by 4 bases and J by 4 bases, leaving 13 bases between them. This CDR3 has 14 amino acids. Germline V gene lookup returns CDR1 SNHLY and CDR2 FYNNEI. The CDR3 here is CASSGTSWGETQYF. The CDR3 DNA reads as TGTGCCAGCAGTGGAACTAGTTGGGGAGAGACCCAGTACTTC.

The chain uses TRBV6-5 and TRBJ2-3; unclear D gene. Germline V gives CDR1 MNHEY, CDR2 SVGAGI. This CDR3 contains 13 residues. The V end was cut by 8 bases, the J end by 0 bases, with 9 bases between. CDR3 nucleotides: TGTGCCAGCGGTTTAGCTAGCACAGATACGCAGTATTTT. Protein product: CASGLASTDTQYF.

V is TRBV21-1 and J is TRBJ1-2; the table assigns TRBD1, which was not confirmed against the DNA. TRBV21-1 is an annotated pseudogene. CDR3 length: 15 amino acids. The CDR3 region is CASSNRDSPNYGYTF. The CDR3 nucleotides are TGTGCCAGCAGCAACCGGGACAGCCCTAACTATGGCTACACCTTC.

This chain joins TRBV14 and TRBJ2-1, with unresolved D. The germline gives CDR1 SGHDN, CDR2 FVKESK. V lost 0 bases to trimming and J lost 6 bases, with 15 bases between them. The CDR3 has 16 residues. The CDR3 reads CASSQDYTVPTNEQFF. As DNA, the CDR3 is TGTGCCAGCAGCCAAGATTATACAGTACCTACCAATGAGCAGTTCTTC.

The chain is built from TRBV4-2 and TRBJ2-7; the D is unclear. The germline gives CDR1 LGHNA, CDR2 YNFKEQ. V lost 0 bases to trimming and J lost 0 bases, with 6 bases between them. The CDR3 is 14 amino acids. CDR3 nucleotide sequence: TGTGCCAGCAGCCAAGACCCAGGCTCCTACGAGCAGTACTTC. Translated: CASSQDPGSYEQYF.

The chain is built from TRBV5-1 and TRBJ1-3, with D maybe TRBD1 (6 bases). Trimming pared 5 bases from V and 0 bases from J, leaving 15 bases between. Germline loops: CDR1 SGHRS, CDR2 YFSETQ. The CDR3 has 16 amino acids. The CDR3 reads CASRPQTGNSGNTIYF. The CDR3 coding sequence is TGCGCCAGCAGACCCCAAACAGGGAACTCTGGAAACACCATATATTTT. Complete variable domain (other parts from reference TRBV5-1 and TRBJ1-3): KAGVTQTPRYLIKTRGQQVTLSCSPISGHRSVSWYQQTPGQGLQFLFEYFSETQRNKGNFPGRFSGRQFSNSRSEMNVSTLELGDSALYLCASRPQTGNSGNTIYFGEGSWLTVV.

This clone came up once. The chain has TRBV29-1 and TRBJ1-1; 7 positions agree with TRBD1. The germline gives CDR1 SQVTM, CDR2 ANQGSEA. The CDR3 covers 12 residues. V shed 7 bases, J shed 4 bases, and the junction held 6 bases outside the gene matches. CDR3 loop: CSAMTGFTEAFF. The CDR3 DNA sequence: TGCAGCGCCATGACAGGGTTCACTGAAGCTTTCTTT.

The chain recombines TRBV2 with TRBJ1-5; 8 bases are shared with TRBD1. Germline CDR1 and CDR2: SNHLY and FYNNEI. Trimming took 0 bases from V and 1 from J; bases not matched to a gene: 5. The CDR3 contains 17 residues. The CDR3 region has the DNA TGTGCCAGCAGTGAAGCGGGACAGGTAGTAAGCAATCAGCCCCAGCATTTT. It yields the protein CASSEAGQVVSNQPQHF.

Written as DNA, the CDR3 is TGTGCCAGCAGTCAACAAGGGGATAACTCTGGAAACACCATATATTTT. Translation: CASSQQGDNSGNTIYF. The rearrangement joins TRBV7-6 to TRBJ1-3; the D gene is possibly TRBD1 (5 bases). Germline CDR1 and CDR2: SGHVS and FNYEAQ. The CDR3 length is 16 residues. V was trimmed by 6 bases and J by 0 bases, leaving 15 bases between them.

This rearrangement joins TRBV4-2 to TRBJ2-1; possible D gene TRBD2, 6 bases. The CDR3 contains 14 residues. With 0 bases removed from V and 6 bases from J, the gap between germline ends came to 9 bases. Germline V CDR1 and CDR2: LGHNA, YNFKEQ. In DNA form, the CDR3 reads TGTGCCAGCAGCCAAGAGGACTACATCAATGAGCAGTTCTTC. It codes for CASSQEDYINEQFF.

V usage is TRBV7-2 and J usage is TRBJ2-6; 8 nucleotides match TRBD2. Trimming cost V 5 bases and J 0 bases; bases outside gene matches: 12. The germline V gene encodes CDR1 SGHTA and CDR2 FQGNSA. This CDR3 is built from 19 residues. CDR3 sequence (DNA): TGTGCCAGCAGCCGAGGTCCAGCGGGGGAAGCCTCTGGGGCCAACGTCCTGACTTTC. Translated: CASSRGPAGEASGANVLTF.

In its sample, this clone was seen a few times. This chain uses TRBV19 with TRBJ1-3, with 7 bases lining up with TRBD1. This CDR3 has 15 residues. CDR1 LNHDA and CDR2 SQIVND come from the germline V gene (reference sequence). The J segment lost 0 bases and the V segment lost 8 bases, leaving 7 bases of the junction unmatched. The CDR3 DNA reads TGTGCCAGTTCCTTCGACAGGGCCTCTGGAAACACCATATATTTT. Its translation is CASSFDRASGNTIYF.

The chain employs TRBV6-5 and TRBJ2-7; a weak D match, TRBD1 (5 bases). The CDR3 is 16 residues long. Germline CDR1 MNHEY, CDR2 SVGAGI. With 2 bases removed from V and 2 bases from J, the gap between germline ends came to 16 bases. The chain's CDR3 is CASSYDPGQGAYEQYF. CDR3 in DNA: TGTGCCAGCAGTTACGACCCCGGACAAGGGGCCTACGAGCAGTACTTC.

CDR3 sequence reads: CASSLSPKNTEAFF. CDR3 bases: TGTGCCAGCAGCTTAAGCCCTAAGAACACTGAAGCTTTCTTT. V usage is TRBV13 and J usage is TRBJ1-1; D gene uncertain. The CDR3 length is 14 residues. Germline CDR1 reads PRHDT; CDR2 reads FYEKMQ (reference sequence). With 2 bases removed from V and 1 base from J, the gap between germline ends came to 8 bases. The whole variable domain, remainder taken from reference TRBV13 and TRBJ1-1, is AAGVIQSPRHLIKEKRETATLKCYPIPRHDTVYWYQQGPGQDPQFLISFYEKMQSDKGSIPDRFSAQQFSDYHSELNMSSLELGDSALYFCASSLSPKNTEAFFGQGTRLTVV.

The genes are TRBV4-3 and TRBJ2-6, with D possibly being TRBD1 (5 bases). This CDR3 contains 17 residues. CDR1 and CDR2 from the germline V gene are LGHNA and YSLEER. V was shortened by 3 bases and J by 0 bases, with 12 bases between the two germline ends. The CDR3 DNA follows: TGCGCCAGCAGCCACGCGGACACCATCTCTGGGGCCAACGTCCTGACTTTC. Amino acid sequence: CASSHADTISGANVLTF.